These 20 T cell receptor beta chains were sequenced from one sample in a study of blood T cell repertoires in COVID-19. The table came from immunoSEQ multiplex PCR; TCRdb's copy has only in-frame clones and leaves some out. The table shows hundreds of thousands of clones, with about 88% occurring only once. Source material: PBMCs or T cells enriched from blood (not recorded which). The receptors here all came from a woman aged 25 to 39 who had recovered from COVID-19.

The chain recombines TRBV28 with TRBJ1-1; D remains unclear. The CDR3 consists of 13 residues. Germline values: CDR1 MDHEN, CDR2 SYDVKM. Deletions cut 6 bases from V and 1 base from J, with 9 bases between. CDR3 residues: CASSDSSNTEAFF. The CDR3 DNA reads TGTGCCAGCAGCGATAGCTCGAACACTGAAGCTTTCTTT. The full variable domain, rest sourced from reference TRBV28 and TRBJ1-1, is DVKVTQSSRYLVKRTGEKVFLECVQDMDHENMFWYRQDPGLGLRLIYFSYDVKMKEKGDIPEGYSVSREKKERFSLILESASTNQTSMYLCASSDSSNTEAFFGQGTRLTVV.

This chain connects TRBV3-1 (or the pseudogene TRBV3-2) to TRBJ2-1; weak D call: TRBD2 (5 bases). The CDR3 is made up of 13 amino acids. V was shortened by 6 bases and J by 9 bases, with 15 bases between the two germline ends. Germline loops: CDR1 LGHDT, CDR2 YNNKEL (reference sequence). CDR3 amino acids: CASRTADGIEQFF. In nucleotides, the CDR3 is TGTGCCAGCAGAACAGCGGACGGAATTGAGCAGTTCTTC.

This clone showed up just a few times. The J gene is TRBJ1-6, the V gene TRBV28; 8 bases fit TRBD1. J was trimmed by 12 bases and V by 6 bases; bases with no gene match: 7. Per the germline V gene, CDR1 is MDHEN and CDR2 is SYDVKM. The CDR3 extends over 13 amino acids. The CDR3 DNA reads as TGTGCCAGCAGCGGGACAGGTCTGCGACCCCTCCACTTT. This sequence encodes CASSGTGLRPLHF.

The chain combines TRBV6-1 with TRBJ1-6, with 9 bases matching TRBD1. The CDR3 length is 16 residues. Per germline, CDR1 MNHNS and CDR2 SASEGT. J gave up 11 bases and V 4 bases, and 12 bases lay outside the gene matches. CDR3 region: CASSALGQGKGTPLHF. Here the CDR3 DNA reads TGTGCCAGCAGTGCTCTCGGACAGGGGAAGGGGACACCCCTCCACTTT.

This clone was recorded once. The chain employs TRBV5-8 and TRBJ1-2, with 9 bases that match TRBD1. The germline V gene encodes CDR1 SGHTS and CDR2 YDEGEE. V dropped 6 bases and J dropped 3; count of bases not matched to a gene: 6. The CDR3 loop spans 14 amino acids. Here the CDR3 reads CASNTGTGYYGYTF. For the CDR3, the DNA is TGTGCCAGCAACACCGGGACAGGGTACTATGGCTACACCTTC.

CDR3 sequence (DNA): TGTGCCAGCTCACCCAGGGGACAGGTGGGCAATGAGCAGTTCTTC. Amino acid sequence: CASSPRGQVGNEQFF. V usage is TRBV18 and J usage is TRBJ2-1; TRBD1 matches 8 bases. Germline CDR1 and CDR2: KGHSH and LQKENI. The ends lost 3 bases at V and 6 bases at J; junction bases unmatched: 7. There are 15 residues in the CDR3.

The chain links TRBV30 to TRBJ1-4; D is uncertain. This CDR3 has 14 amino acids. The V and J ends lost 1 base and 6 bases respectively, with 12 bases between them. Germline CDR1 reads GTSNPN; CDR2 reads SVGIG (reference sequence). The CDR3 here is CAWSGVTRDEKLFF. The CDR3 DNA is TGTGCCTGGAGTGGTGTCACACGGGATGAAAAACTGTTTTTT.

The V gene is TRBV7-6, the J gene TRBJ1-5, with D perhaps TRBD1 (5 bases). Germline-derived CDR1 and CDR2 are SGHVS and FNYEAQ. V shed 1 base and J shed 0 bases, with 7 bases lying between them. CDR3 length equals 15 residues. The CDR3 DNA reads TGTGCCAGCAGCTTAGGCAGGGATAGCAATCAGCCCCAGCATTTT. This sequence encodes CASSLGRDSNQPQHF.

This chain links TRBV7-9 with TRBJ2-7; TRBD1 matches 7 bases. The CDR3 is 14 amino acids. V dropped 5 bases and J dropped 3; count of bases not matched to a gene: 7. Germline V gene data show CDR1 as SEHNR and CDR2 as FQNEAQ (reference sequence). CDR3 DNA sequence: TGTGCCAGCAGCCACTGGGACAGAAGCTACGAGCAGTACTTC. Its protein product is CASSHWDRSYEQYF.

The chain employs TRBV7-2 and TRBJ1-3; D ambiguous. Trimming left V 5 bases short and J 2 bases short, with 10 bases between. CDR1 is SGHTA and CDR2 is FQGNSA in the germline V gene. This CDR3 has 14 amino acids. The CDR3 region has the DNA TGTGCCAGCAGCCCCAATACAGCTGGAAACACCATATATTTT. Translation: CASSPNTAGNTIYF. The variable domain in full, completed from reference TRBV7-2 and TRBJ1-3, reads GAGVSQSPSNKVTEKGKDVELRCDPISGHTALYWYRQSLGQGLEFLIYFQGNSAPDKSGLPSDRFSAERTGGSVSTLTIQRTQQEDSAVYLCASSPNTAGNTIYFGEGSWLTVV.

This clone has just one count. In DNA form, the CDR3 reads TGTGCCAGCAGCCCCGGGACTAGCTCATTCCAAGAGACCCAGTACTTC. Its protein is CASSPGTSSFQETQYF. The chain recombines TRBV7-2 with TRBJ2-5; TRBD2 agrees at 9 bases. CDR1 and CDR2 from the germline V gene are SGHTA and FQGNSA. The J segment lost 1 base and the V segment lost 5 bases, leaving 8 bases of the junction unmatched. CDR3 length: 16 residues.

This sequence joins TRBV10-3 and TRBJ2-1; 8 bases are shared with TRBD2. After removal of 11 bases from V and 8 bases from J, the junction contained 11 bases not matched to a gene. The CDR3 has 13 residues. Germline V lookup: CDR1 ENHRY, CDR2 SYGVKD. In DNA, the CDR3 is TGTGCCGCCGGTAGGCGGGGGGACGATGAGCAGTTCTTC. It codes for CAAGRRGDDEQFF.

The rearrangement joins TRBV2 to TRBJ1-6; the D gene is possibly TRBD1 (6 bases). The CDR3 loop spans 13 amino acids. The V end was cut by 4 bases, the J end by 8 bases, with 9 bases between. Germline V lookup: CDR1 SNHLY, CDR2 FYNNEI. CDR3 region: CASSGTVDSPLHF. Written as DNA, the CDR3 is TGTGCCAGCAGTGGGACAGTGGATTCACCCCTCCACTTT.

CDR3 nucleotides: TGTGCCAGCAGCTTATCTAGCGGGAGTGGTTACGAGCAGTACTTC. It is translated as CASSLSSGSGYEQYF. The gene calls are TRBV7-9 and TRBJ2-7; 10 bases are a match to TRBD2. The CDR3 sequence is 15 residues long. The J segment lost 4 bases and the V segment lost 2 bases, leaving 5 bases of the junction unmatched. From germline, CDR1 is SEHNR and CDR2 FQNEAQ (reference sequence).

The gene calls are TRBV29-1 and TRBJ2-3; D is possibly TRBD1 (5 bases). The V end was cut by 0 bases, the J end by 3 bases, with 7 bases between. The CDR3 totals 13 residues. Germline V CDR1 and CDR2: SQVTM, ANQGSEA. The CDR3 loop is CSVEDQGTDTQYF. The CDR3 DNA reads TGCAGCGTTGAAGATCAGGGAACAGATACGCAGTATTTT.

This chain joins TRBV6-2 or TRBV6-3 and TRBJ2-7; 9 bases agree with TRBD2. With V trimmed by 5 bases and J by 6 bases, 8 bases remained unmatched. Germline-derived CDR1 and CDR2 are MNHEY and SVGEGT. The CDR3 is made up of 14 amino acids. CDR3 sequence (DNA): TGTGCCAGCAGTGTTAGCGGGAGCTGGGGCGAGCAGTACTTC. Translated: CASSVSGSWGEQYF.

The V gene is TRBV5-1, the J gene TRBJ1-3; maybe TRBD1 (5 bases). Germline V gives CDR1 SGHRS, CDR2 YFSETQ. This CDR3 region has 15 residues. V lost 4 bases and J lost 0, with 11 bases in between. The CDR3 DNA sequence: TGCGCCAGCAGCCTGACAGTCGACTCTGGAAACACCATATATTTT. Its translation: CASSLTVDSGNTIYF.

The chain joins TRBV27 to TRBJ2-1; 12 bases agree with TRBD2. CDR3 size: 15 residues. V was clipped by 4 bases and J by 8 bases; unmatched bases: 6. CDR1 is MNHEY and CDR2 is SMNVEV in the germline V gene (reference sequence). The DNA for the CDR3 is TGTGCCAGCAGTTCCGAGACTAGCGGGAGCCATGAGCAGTTCTTC. The encoded protein is CASSSETSGSHEQFF.

This clone was recorded only once. This chain links TRBV10-3 with TRBJ2-3, with 9 bases identical to TRBD2. After removal of 6 bases from V and 2 bases from J, the junction contained 3 bases not matched to a gene. The CDR3 extends over 14 amino acids. Germline values: CDR1 ENHRY, CDR2 SYGVKD. CDR3 amino acids: CAIRPGLATDTQYF. The CDR3 nucleotides read TGTGCCATCAGACCGGGACTAGCCACAGATACGCAGTATTTT.

This chain connects TRBV2 to TRBJ1-5, with 10 bases fitting TRBD1. V was pared by 6 bases and J by 7 bases, with 6 bases of the junction left unmatched. This CDR3 comprises 14 residues. Looked up from germline, CDR1 is SNHLY and CDR2 is FYNNEI. CDR3 amino acids: CASRRQGARQPQHF. The CDR3 nucleotides are TGTGCCAGCAGACGACAGGGGGCCCGGCAGCCCCAGCATTTT.